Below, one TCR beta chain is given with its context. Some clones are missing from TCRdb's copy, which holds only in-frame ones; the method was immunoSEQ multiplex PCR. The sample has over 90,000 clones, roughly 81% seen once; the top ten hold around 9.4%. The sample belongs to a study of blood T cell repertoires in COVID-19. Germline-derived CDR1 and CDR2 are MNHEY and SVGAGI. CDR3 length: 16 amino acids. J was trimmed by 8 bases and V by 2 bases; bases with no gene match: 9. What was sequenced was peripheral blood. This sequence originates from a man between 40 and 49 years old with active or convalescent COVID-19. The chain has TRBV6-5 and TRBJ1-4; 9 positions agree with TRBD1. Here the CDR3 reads CASSYVRTGVREKLFF. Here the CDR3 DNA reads TGTGCCAGCAGTTACGTCCGGACAGGGGTTCGGGAAAAACTGTTTTTT.